The next 25 T cell receptor beta chains were all read from a single sample in a study of cytomegalovirus exposure and HLA in healthy donors. The PCR contained 60 Vbeta and 13 Jbeta primers. Sequencing used immunoSEQ multiplex PCR; TCRdb keeps in-frame clones, though not all of them. The repertoire includes about 140,000 clones, approximately 80% of them detected once, and about 2.2% sits in the top ten. Sample: PBMCs. Every receptor here comes from a woman aged 18 to 35 in good health and CMV-seropositive.

This clone came up a few times. The rearrangement joins TRBV18 to TRBJ1-4; 7 bases match TRBD1. Germline lookup yields CDR1 KGHSH and CDR2 LQKENI. The ends lost 9 bases at V and 0 bases at J; junction bases unmatched: 7. This CDR3 has 15 amino acids. This chain's CDR3 is CARHDREATNEKLFF. The CDR3 nucleotides are TGTGCCAGGCACGACAGGGAAGCAACTAATGAAAAACTGTTTTTT.

This clone was observed a single time. The gene calls are TRBV27 and TRBJ2-1, with TRBD2 identical over 9 bases. This CDR3 comprises 16 residues. In germline, CDR1 is MNHEY, CDR2 SMNVEV (reference sequence). Trimming at V came to 5 bases and at J to 3 bases, leaving 8 bases not matched to a gene. The CDR3 DNA sequence: TGTGCCAGCAGTCCCGACCCTAGCGGGGTCTACAATGAGCAGTTCTTC. Encoded protein: CASSPDPSGVYNEQFF.

The rearrangement uses TRBV19 and TRBJ1-1; 7 bases agree with TRBD1. V lost 7 bases to trimming and J lost 7 bases; unmatched junction nucleotides: 9. The CDR3 consists of 13 residues. Germline V gives CDR1 LNHDA, CDR2 SQIVND (reference sequence). This CDR3 reads CASNRGQAYEAFF. In nucleotides, the CDR3 is TGTGCCAGTAATAGAGGACAGGCATATGAAGCTTTCTTT.

The chain combines TRBV6-4 with TRBJ1-2; the match to TRBD1 covers 9 bases. The V gene's germline CDR1 is MRHNA and CDR2 SNTAGT. The CDR3 runs to 13 residues. With 0 bases clipped from V and 7 bases from J, the junction kept 0 bases outside the gene matches. The CDR3 nucleotides are TGTGCCAGCAGTGACTCGGACAGGGGTGGCTACACCTTC. Encoded protein: CASSDSDRGGYTF.

The genes are TRBV5-1 and TRBJ2-3, with a tentative D call TRBD1 (6 bases). Trimming stripped 4 bases from V and 14 bases from J, with 23 bases between. Germline lookup yields CDR1 SGHRS and CDR2 YFSETQ. CDR3 length: 14 amino acids. The CDR3 sequence: CASSPNSGALQLYF. The CDR3, as DNA: TGCGCCAGCAGCCCTAATTCAGGGGCCCTGCAGCTGTATTTT.

The rearrangement uses TRBV18 and TRBJ2-1; D remains unclear. The CDR3 extends over 16 amino acids. Per germline, CDR1 KGHSH and CDR2 LQKENI. The V and J ends lost 0 bases and 4 bases respectively, with 13 bases between them. The chain's CDR3 is CASSPPLGSSYNEQFF. The CDR3, as DNA: TGTGCCAGCTCACCACCGCTCGGGTCGAGTTACAATGAGCAGTTCTTC.

This clone was detected only a few times. This rearrangement joins TRBV7-6 to TRBJ2-2; 7 bases are a match to TRBD2. This CDR3 spans 16 amino acids. Trimming cost V 5 bases and J 8 bases; bases outside gene matches: 14. Germline CDR1 reads SGHVS; CDR2 reads FNYEAQ. The CDR3 DNA sequence: TGTGCCAGCAGCCGCCGGGGAGGGAGTAACAGTGGGGAGCTGTTTTTT. Its protein is CASSRRGGSNSGELFF.

The chain has TRBV10-3 and TRBJ2-1; 7 bases match TRBD2. The ends lost 10 bases at V and 8 bases at J; junction bases unmatched: 11. This CDR3 is 13 amino acids long. From germline, CDR1 is ENHRY and CDR2 SYGVKD. CDR3 sequence (DNA): TGTGCCACCAAGGACCTAGCGGATGATGAGCAGTTCTTC. This gives the protein CATKDLADDEQFF.

The J gene is TRBJ1-5, the V gene TRBV6-5, with TRBD1 as a possible D gene (6 bases). The CDR3 is 15 residues long. Germline V lookup: CDR1 MNHEY, CDR2 SVGAGI. Trimming stripped 5 bases from V and 3 bases from J, with 14 bases between. The CDR3 reads CASSQSRDNNQPQHF. CDR3 in DNA: TGTGCCAGCAGTCAATCCCGGGACAACAATCAGCCCCAGCATTTT.

This chain links TRBV14 with TRBJ2-2; 8 bases agree with TRBD1. V was pared by 5 bases and J by 5 bases, with 1 base of the junction left unmatched. The CDR3 sequence is 13 residues long. The germline CDR1 and CDR2 sequences are SGHDN and FVKESK. CDR3 sequence reads: CASSWTGTGELFF. The CDR3 region has the DNA TGTGCCAGCAGCTGGACAGGGACCGGGGAGCTGTTTTTT.

CDR3: CASSEYSSGNTIYF. Written as DNA, the CDR3 is TGTGCCAGCAGTGAATACAGCTCTGGAAACACCATATATTTT. The chain recombines TRBV6-1 with TRBJ1-3; D is unclear. Germline CDR1 reads MNHNS; CDR2 reads SASEGT. This CDR3 spans 14 amino acids. The ends were cut back, 2 bases at V and 0 bases at J, with 5 bases in the middle.

This chain uses TRBV7-9 with TRBJ1-1, with 7 bases matching TRBD1. There are 13 residues in the CDR3. V gave up 9 bases and J gave up 1 base; unmatched junction bases: 5. The germline V gene has CDR1 SEHNR and CDR2 FQNEAQ (reference sequence). The CDR3 here is CASTGQANTEAFF. The CDR3 DNA reads TGTGCCAGTACCGGACAGGCGAACACTGAAGCTTTCTTT.

The CDR3 bases are TGTGCCAGTAGTCCAAGACACCATGGCTACACCTTC. It is translated as CASSPRHHGYTF. The chain links TRBV19 to TRBJ1-2, with D uncertain. This CDR3 comprises 12 residues. V gave up 5 bases and J gave up 6 bases, with 10 bases separating them. The V gene's germline CDR1 is LNHDA and CDR2 SQIVND (reference sequence).

This clone was seen once. The junction shows a germline mismatch at one end, possibly a read error. This chain links TRBV19 with TRBJ1-2; D gene ambiguous. There are 13 residues in the CDR3. Germline V gene sequence: CDR1 LNHDA, CDR2 SQIVND (reference sequence). The CDR3 region is CASSIADRIGQRF. The CDR3 DNA sequence: TGTGCCAGTAGTATAGCGGATAGAATCGGCCAGCGGTTC.

There are a few counts of this clone. This CDR3 is CARSATGVTEAFF. CDR3 DNA: TGTGCCAGAAGCGCGACAGGGGTCACTGAAGCTTTCTTT. J is TRBJ1-1 and V is TRBV5-3; TRBD1 matches at 8 bases. TRBV5-3 is an ORF, and what it does is uncertain. With 4 bases clipped from V and 4 bases from J, the junction kept 3 bases outside the gene matches. CDR3 length: 13 residues.

DNA for the CDR3: TGTGCCAGCAGCTTAACCCCCGCGGGGGTTACAGATACGCAGTATTTT. Protein product: CASSLTPAGVTDTQYF. The rearrangement links TRBV11-2 to TRBJ2-3; 7 bases agree with TRBD2. The CDR3 spans 16 residues. The V gene's germline CDR1 is SGHAT and CDR2 FQNNGV. Trimming removed 2 bases from V and 3 bases from J; junction bases left unmatched: 8.

V and J are TRBV6-5 and TRBJ2-7, with D maybe TRBD2 (6 bases). CDR1 and CDR2 (germline): MNHEY, SVGAGI. Trimming cost V 2 bases and J 3 bases, with 8 bases left between them. This CDR3 has 13 amino acids. The CDR3 DNA reads as TGTGCCAGCAGTTACGTCGGGGGCTACGAGCAGTACTTC. The encoded protein is CASSYVGGYEQYF.

This sequence joins TRBV19 and TRBJ2-2, with 8 bases matching TRBD1. Germline V CDR1 and CDR2: LNHDA, SQIVND (reference sequence). J was trimmed by 0 bases and V by 4 bases; bases with no gene match: 10. The CDR3 spans 18 residues. The CDR3, as DNA: TGTGCCAGTAGTAACGGGAAGGGACAGGCTCCGAACACCGGGGAGCTGTTTTTT. Translated, it gives CASSNGKGQAPNTGELFF.

The V and J genes are TRBV2 and TRBJ2-4; 7 nucleotides line up with TRBD1. The CDR3 is made up of 14 amino acids. The V gene end was trimmed by 7 bases and the J gene end by 7 bases; junction bases not matched to a gene: 10. Germline V gene sequence: CDR1 SNHLY, CDR2 FYNNEI. The CDR3 loop is CASTQGNSKNIQYF. In DNA, the CDR3 is TGTGCCAGCACACAGGGGAACAGTAAGAACATTCAGTACTTC.

CDR3 sequence: CASSLGAGDNTEAFF. The CDR3 DNA reads as TGTGCCAGCAGCTTGGGGGCGGGGGACAACACTGAAGCTTTCTTT. The V gene is TRBV5-4, the J gene TRBJ1-1; maybe TRBD1 (5 bases). This CDR3 is 15 amino acids long. The germline CDR1 and CDR2 sequences are SGHNT and YYREEE (reference sequence). V was clipped by 0 bases and J by 2 bases, with 11 bases between them.

The V gene is TRBV7-9, the J gene TRBJ2-7, with D possibly being TRBD1 (5 bases). CDR3 length: 15 residues. The V and J ends lost 6 bases and 3 bases respectively, with 18 bases between them. Germline CDR1 and CDR2: SEHNR and FQNEAQ (reference sequence). The CDR3 loop is CASSSQASQFYEQYF. CDR3 DNA sequence: TGTGCCAGCAGTTCACAGGCCTCTCAATTCTACGAGCAGTACTTC.

The chain uses TRBV5-1 and TRBJ2-2; 9 bases are a match to TRBD1. CDR1 SGHRS and CDR2 YFSETQ come from the germline V gene. Germline trimming cut 3 bases from V and 7 bases from J; bases unmatched to any gene: 10. The CDR3 length is 16 residues. CDR3 in DNA: TGCGCCAGCAGCTCGACAGGGGGTAGGGCAAGCGGGGAGCTGTTTTTT. Translation: CASSSTGGRASGELFF.

The gene calls are TRBV7-2 and TRBJ2-3, with D perhaps matching TRBD2 (6 bases). Germline-derived CDR1 and CDR2 are SGHTA and FQGNSA. The CDR3 length is 13 residues. V shed 5 bases and J shed 2 bases, with 8 bases lying between them. This CDR3 reads CASSRELTDTQYF. As DNA, the CDR3 is TGTGCCAGCAGCCGGGAGCTCACAGATACGCAGTATTTT.

The rearrangement joins TRBV19 to TRBJ1-3; no firm D call. Deletions cut 8 bases from V and 0 bases from J, with 17 bases between. Germline V CDR1 and CDR2: LNHDA, SQIVND (reference sequence). CDR3 length: 16 residues. CDR3 in DNA: TGTGCCAGTGCCCGTGGGCCAATTGTCTCTGGAAACACCATATATTTT. As protein: CASARGPIVSGNTIYF. Filled out from reference TRBV19 and TRBJ1-3, the complete variable domain reads DGGITQSPKYLFRKEGQNVTLSCEQNLNHDAMYWYRQDPGQGLRLIYYSQIVNDFQKGDIAEGYSVSREKKESFPLTVTSAQKNPTAFYLCASARGPIVSGNTIYFGEGSWLTVV.

This clone was observed a handful of times. The chain carries TRBV28 and TRBJ2-2, with 7 nucleotides matching TRBD1. This CDR3 comprises 13 residues. With V trimmed by 5 bases and J by 5 bases, 2 bases remained unmatched. The germline gives CDR1 MDHEN, CDR2 SYDVKM. The CDR3: CASSRRGTGELFF. The CDR3, as DNA: TGTGCCAGCAGTCGCAGGGGGACCGGGGAGCTGTTTTTT.